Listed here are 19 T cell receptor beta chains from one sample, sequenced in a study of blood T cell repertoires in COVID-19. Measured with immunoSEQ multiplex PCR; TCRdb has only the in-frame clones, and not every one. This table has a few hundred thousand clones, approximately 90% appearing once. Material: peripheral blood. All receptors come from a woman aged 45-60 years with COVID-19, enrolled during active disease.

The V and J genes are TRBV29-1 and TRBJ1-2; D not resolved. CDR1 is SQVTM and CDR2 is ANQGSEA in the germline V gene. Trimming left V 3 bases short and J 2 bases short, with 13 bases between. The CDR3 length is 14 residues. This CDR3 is CSVDFGRANYGYTF. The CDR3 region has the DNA TGCAGCGTTGATTTCGGGCGGGCGAACTATGGCTACACCTTC.

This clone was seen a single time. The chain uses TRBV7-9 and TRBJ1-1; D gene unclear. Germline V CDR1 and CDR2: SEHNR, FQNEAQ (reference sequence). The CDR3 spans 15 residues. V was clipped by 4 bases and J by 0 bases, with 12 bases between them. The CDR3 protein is CASSSPGEMNTEAFF. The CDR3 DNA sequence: TGTGCCAGCAGCTCCCCGGGAGAAATGAACACTGAAGCTTTCTTT. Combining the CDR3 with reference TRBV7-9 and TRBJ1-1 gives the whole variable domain DTGVSQNPRHKITKRGQNVTFRCDPISEHNRLYWYRQTLGQGPEFLTYFQNEAQLEKSRLLSDRFSAERPKGSFSTLEIQRTEQGDSAMYLCASSSPGEMNTEAFFGQGTRLTVV.

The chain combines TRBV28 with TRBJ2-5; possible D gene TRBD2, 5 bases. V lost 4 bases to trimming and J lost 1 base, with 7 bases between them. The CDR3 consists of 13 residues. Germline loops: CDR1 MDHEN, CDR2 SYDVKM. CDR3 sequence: CASSSSSQETQYF. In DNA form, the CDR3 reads TGTGCCAGCAGTTCTAGCAGCCAAGAGACCCAGTACTTC.

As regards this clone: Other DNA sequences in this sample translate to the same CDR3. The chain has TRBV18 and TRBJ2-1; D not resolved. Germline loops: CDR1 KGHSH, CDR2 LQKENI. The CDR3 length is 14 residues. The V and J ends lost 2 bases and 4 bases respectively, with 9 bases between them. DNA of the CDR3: TGTGCCAGCTCACCAGGGCAGATTTACAATGAGCAGTTCTTC. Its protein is CASSPGQIYNEQFF. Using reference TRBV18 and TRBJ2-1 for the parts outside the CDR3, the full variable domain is NAGVMQNPRHLVRRRGQEARLRCSPMKGHSHVYWYRQLPEEGLKFMVYLQKENIIDESGMPKERFSAEFPKEGPSILRIQQVVRGDSAAYFCASSPGQIYNEQFFGPGTRLTVL.

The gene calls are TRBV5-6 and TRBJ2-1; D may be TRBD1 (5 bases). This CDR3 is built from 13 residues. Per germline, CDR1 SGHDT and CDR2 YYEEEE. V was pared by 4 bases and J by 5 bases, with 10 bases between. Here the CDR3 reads CASSLRTHNEQFF. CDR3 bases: TGTGCCAGCAGCCTTCGGACACACAATGAGCAGTTCTTC.

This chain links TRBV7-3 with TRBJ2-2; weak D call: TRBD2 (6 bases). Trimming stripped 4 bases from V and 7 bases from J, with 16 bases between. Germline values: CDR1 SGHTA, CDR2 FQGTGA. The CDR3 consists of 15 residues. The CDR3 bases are TGTGCCAGCAGCTCGCGGGATACCGGGGGCGGGGAGCTGTTTTTT. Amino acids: CASSSRDTGGGELFF.

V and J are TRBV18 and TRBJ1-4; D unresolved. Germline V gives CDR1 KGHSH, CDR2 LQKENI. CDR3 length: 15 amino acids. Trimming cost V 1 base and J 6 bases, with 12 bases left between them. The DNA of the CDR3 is TGTGCCAGCTCACCACGCGGCGGTCACGATGAAAAACTGTTTTTT. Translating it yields CASSPRGGHDEKLFF.

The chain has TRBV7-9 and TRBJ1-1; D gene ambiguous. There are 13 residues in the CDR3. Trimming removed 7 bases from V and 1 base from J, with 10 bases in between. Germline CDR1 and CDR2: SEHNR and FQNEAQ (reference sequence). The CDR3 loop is CASIKAANTEAFF. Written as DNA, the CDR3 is TGTGCCAGCATCAAAGCGGCGAACACTGAAGCTTTCTTT. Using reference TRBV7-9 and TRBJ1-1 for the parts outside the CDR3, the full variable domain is DTGVSQNPRHKITKRGQNVTFRCDPISEHNRLYWYRQTLGQGPEFLTYFQNEAQLEKSRLLSDRFSAERPKGSFSTLEIQRTEQGDSAMYLCASIKAANTEAFFGQGTRLTVV.

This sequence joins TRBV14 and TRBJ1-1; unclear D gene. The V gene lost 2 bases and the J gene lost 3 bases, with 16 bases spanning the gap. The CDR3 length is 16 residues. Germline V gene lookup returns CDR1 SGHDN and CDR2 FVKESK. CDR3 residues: CASSQNRPLRHTEAFF. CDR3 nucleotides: TGTGCCAGCAGCCAAAACAGACCCCTACGGCACACTGAAGCTTTCTTT.

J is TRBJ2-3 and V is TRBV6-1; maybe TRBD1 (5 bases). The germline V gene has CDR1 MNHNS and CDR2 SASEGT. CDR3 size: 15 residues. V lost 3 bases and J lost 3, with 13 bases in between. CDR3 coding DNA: TGTGCCAGCAGTGAGATGCAGGGAACTACAGATACGCAGTATTTT. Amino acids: CASSEMQGTTDTQYF.

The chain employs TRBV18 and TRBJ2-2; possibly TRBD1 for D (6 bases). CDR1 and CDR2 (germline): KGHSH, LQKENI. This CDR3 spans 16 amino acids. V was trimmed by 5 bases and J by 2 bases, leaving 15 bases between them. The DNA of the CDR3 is TGTGCCAGCTCAGCATCACAGGGAAGAAACACCGGGGAGCTGTTTTTT. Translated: CASSASQGRNTGELFF.

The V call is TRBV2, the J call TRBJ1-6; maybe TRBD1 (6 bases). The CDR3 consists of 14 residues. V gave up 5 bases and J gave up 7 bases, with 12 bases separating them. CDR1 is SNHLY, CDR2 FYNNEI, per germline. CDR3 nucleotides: TGTGCCAGCAGTACAGGGTGGGGAAATTCACCCCTCCACTTT. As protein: CASSTGWGNSPLHF.

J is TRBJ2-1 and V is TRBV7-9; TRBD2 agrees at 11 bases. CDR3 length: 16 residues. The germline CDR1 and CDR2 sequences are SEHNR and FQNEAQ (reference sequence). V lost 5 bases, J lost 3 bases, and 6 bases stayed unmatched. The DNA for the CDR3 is TGTGCCAGCAGCAAAATGGGGACTAGCGGCTACAATGAGCAGTTCTTC. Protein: CASSKMGTSGYNEQFF.

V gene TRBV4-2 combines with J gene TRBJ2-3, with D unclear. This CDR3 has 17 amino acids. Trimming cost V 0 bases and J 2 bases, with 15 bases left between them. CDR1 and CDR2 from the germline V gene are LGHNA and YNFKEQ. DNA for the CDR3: TGTGCCAGCAGCCAAGAGGTCCGGGTACGAACCACAGATACGCAGTATTTT. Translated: CASSQEVRVRTTDTQYF.

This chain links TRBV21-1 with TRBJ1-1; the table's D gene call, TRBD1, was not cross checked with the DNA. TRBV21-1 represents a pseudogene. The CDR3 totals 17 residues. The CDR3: CASSKEDRGEVNTEAFF. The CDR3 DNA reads TGTGCCAGCAGCAAGGAGGACAGGGGCGAGGTGAACACTGAAGCTTTCTTT.

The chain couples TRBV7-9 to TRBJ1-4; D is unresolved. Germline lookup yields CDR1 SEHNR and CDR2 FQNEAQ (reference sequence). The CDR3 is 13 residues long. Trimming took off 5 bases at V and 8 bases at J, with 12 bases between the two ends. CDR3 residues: CASSNTQMEKLFF. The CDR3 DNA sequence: TGTGCCAGCAGCAACACGCAGATGGAAAAACTGTTTTTT.

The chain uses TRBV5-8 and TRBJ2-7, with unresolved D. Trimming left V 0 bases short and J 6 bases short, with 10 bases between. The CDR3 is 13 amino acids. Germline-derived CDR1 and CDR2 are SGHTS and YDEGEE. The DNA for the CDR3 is TGTGCCAGCAGCTTGGTGTTATATAGCGAGCAGTACTTC. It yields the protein CASSLVLYSEQYF.

The CDR3 here is CASTGDRYTEAFF. For the CDR3, the DNA is TGTGCCAGTACAGGGGACAGGTACACTGAAGCTTTCTTT. V is TRBV19 and J is TRBJ1-1; 8 bases are a match to TRBD1. The CDR3 consists of 13 residues. Germline CDR1 and CDR2: LNHDA and SQIVND (reference sequence). J gave up 3 bases and V 7 bases, and 4 bases lay outside the gene matches.

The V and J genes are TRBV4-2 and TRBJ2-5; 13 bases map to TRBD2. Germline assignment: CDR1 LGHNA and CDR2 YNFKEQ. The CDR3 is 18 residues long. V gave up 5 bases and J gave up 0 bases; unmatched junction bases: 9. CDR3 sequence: CASSIGTSGATYQETQYF. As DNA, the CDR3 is TGTGCCAGCAGCATAGGGACTAGCGGGGCGACGTACCAAGAGACCCAGTACTTC.